Following are 10 T cell receptor beta chains from one sample sequenced in a study of radiotherapy plus CTLA-4 blockade in lung cancer. Using immunoSEQ multiplex PCR, the repertoire was profiled, and TCRdb retains in-frame clones only, with some absent. The sample holds fewer than 100,000 clones, around 81% seen once. Here the sequenced sample was peripheral blood, taken from a patient treated with radiotherapy plus ipilimumab. These TCRs come from a human donor with non-small cell lung cancer whose response to radiotherapy plus ipilimumab could not be evaluated. Some clones in this sample may be carry-over from other donors' samples.

The rearrangement joins TRBV7-2 to TRBJ2-1; 7 positions match TRBD1. V shed 5 bases, J shed 7 bases, and the junction held 5 bases outside the gene matches. CDR1 and CDR2 (germline): SGHTA, FQGNSA. There are 13 residues in the CDR3. The CDR3: CASSRNRGNEQFF. The CDR3 coding sequence is TGTGCCAGCAGCCGTAACAGGGGAAATGAGCAGTTCTTC.

The chain has TRBV6-1 and TRBJ2-2, with 9 bases fitting TRBD1. Losses at the gene ends were 8 bases for V and 1 base for J; bases not matched to a gene: 5. This CDR3 is 15 amino acids long. From germline, CDR1 is MNHNS and CDR2 SASEGT. The CDR3 here is CASAWGQGNTGELFF. CDR3 nucleotides: TGTGCCAGCGCATGGGGACAGGGGAACACCGGGGAGCTGTTTTTT.

On this clone itself: Distinct nucleotide sequences in the sample also encode this CDR3. The V and J genes are TRBV6-1 and TRBJ1-1; TRBD1 aligns across 7 bases. Trimming cost V 6 bases and J 4 bases; bases outside gene matches: 8. The CDR3 sequence is 14 residues long. CDR1 is MNHNS and CDR2 is SASEGT in the germline V gene. In DNA form, the CDR3 reads TGTGCCAGCAGCGAGGCAGGGGACAGCACTGAAGCTTTCTTT. Its translation is CASSEAGDSTEAFF.

CDR3 protein: CASSRGGFNTEAFF. The CDR3, as DNA: TGCGCCAGCAGCCGCGGGGGATTCAACACTGAAGCTTTCTTT. V gene TRBV5-1 combines with J gene TRBJ1-1, with TRBD1 as a possible D gene (5 bases). The CDR3 contains 14 residues. The V gene's germline CDR1 is SGHRS and CDR2 YFSETQ. Trimming took off 4 bases at V and 2 bases at J, with 12 bases between the two ends.

The gene calls are TRBV15 and TRBJ1-2, with D tentatively TRBD1 (5 bases). Between the trimmed V and J ends, which lost 0 bases and 2 bases, there was a span of 19 bases. CDR1 is LNHNV and CDR2 is YYDKDF in the germline V gene (reference sequence). The CDR3 is made up of 18 amino acids. The CDR3 sequence: CATSRDLAPTARNYGYTF. CDR3 nucleotide sequence: TGTGCCACCAGCAGAGACCTTGCCCCGACAGCGCGAAACTATGGCTACACCTTC.

The J gene is TRBJ2-1, the V gene TRBV4-1; D not resolved. This CDR3 spans 13 amino acids. The germline V and J ends were trimmed by 2 bases and 9 bases, with 11 bases remaining between them. Germline V CDR1 and CDR2: MGHRA, YSYEKL. CDR3 nucleotide sequence: TGCGCCAGCAGCCAACAACGGCCAGGTGAGCAGTTCTTC. As protein: CASSQQRPGEQFF.

The CDR3 region is CASSLGRTSGGYQETQYF. CDR3 bases: TGTGCCAGCAGCTTAGGGCGGACTAGCGGGGGGTACCAAGAGACCCAGTACTTC. This chain joins TRBV11-2 and TRBJ2-5; TRBD2 matches at 14 bases. The CDR3 runs to 18 residues. The V gene's germline CDR1 is SGHAT and CDR2 FQNNGV. J gave up 0 bases and V 1 base, and 4 bases lay outside the gene matches.

The chain is built from TRBV28 and TRBJ2-1, with 10 nucleotides matching TRBD2. Germline values: CDR1 MDHEN, CDR2 SYDVKM. V was clipped by 3 bases and J by 4 bases; unmatched bases: 6. This CDR3 spans 16 amino acids. CDR3 in DNA: TGTGCCAGCAGTTTCCTCAGCGGGGGGGGATACAATGAGCAGTTCTTC. It translates to CASSFLSGGGYNEQFF. The complete variable domain, with remaining parts taken from reference TRBV28 and TRBJ2-1, reads DVKVTQSSRYLVKRTGEKVFLECVQDMDHENMFWYRQDPGLGLRLIYFSYDVKMKEKGDIPEGYSVSREKKERFSLILESASTNQTSMYLCASSFLSGGGYNEQFFGPGTRLTVL.

V gene TRBV5-4 combines with J gene TRBJ1-6; TRBD1 is a possible D gene (5 bases). Looked up from germline, CDR1 is SGHNT and CDR2 is YYREEE (reference sequence). V was cut by 2 bases and J by 9 bases, with 18 bases left in between. The CDR3 is 16 amino acids. The CDR3 coding sequence is TGTGCCAGCAGCTTCTCAGCAGGGACTTCTAGTTCACCCCTCCACTTT. Translating it yields CASSFSAGTSSSPLHF.

In DNA form, the CDR3 reads TGTGCCAGCAAGATGGGGCTAGCGGGGCCCCTTGAGCAGTTCTTC. Protein product: CASKMGLAGPLEQFF. J is TRBJ2-1 and V is TRBV2, with 9 positions matching TRBD2. This CDR3 contains 15 residues. Trimming cost V 7 bases and J 9 bases; bases outside gene matches: 13. Per germline, CDR1 SNHLY and CDR2 FYNNEI.